This T cell receptor beta chain was documented in a study of Graves' ophthalmopathy and Graves' hyperthyroidism. For the study at large: Samples of peripheral blood were obtained at initial diagnosis, prior to treatment of any kind. Broader study findings: Most thyroid clonotypes expanded beyond 0.001 frequency were also found in blood.

For repertoire sequencing, the TCR beta CDR3 regions were amplified from RNA transcripts. Second-round multiplex PCR followed a first-round RT-PCR using HTBI primers. TCRdb independently ran MiXCR on the multiplex PCR reads; one entry per CDR3 protein. Among hundreds of thousands of distinct CDR3 sequences listed, around a fifth were seen once. Germline V gene sequence: CDR1 WNHNN, CDR2 SYGVQD (reference sequence). The CDR3 runs 17 residues. The V gene end was trimmed by 4 bases and the J gene end by 0 bases; junction bases not matched to a gene: 4. At least ten counts were recorded for this clonotype. Its antigen is as yet unknown. Isolation of PBMCs was performed using 10 ml of fresh peripheral blood.

The V and J genes are TRBV10-1 and TRBJ2-7, with 15 bases aligning to TRBD2. The clonotype comes from a woman between 45 and 65 years old with Graves' ophthalmopathy. Material for sequencing was peripheral blood. The CDR3 protein is CASSAGTSGRFSYEQYF. The DNA for the CDR3 is TGCGCCAGCAGTGCGGGGACTAGCGGGAGGTTCTCCTACGAGCAGTACTTC.